This TCR beta chain was found in a study of graft-versus-host responses after intestinal transplantation. Study information: Grafts that recipients had were multivisceral, liver-intestinal, or isolated intestinal transplants. Recipients uniformly received anti-thymocyte globulin induction, followed by tacrolimus and steroids for about 3 years.

Study-level findings and limits: Marrow from the recipient contained GvH clones, some of which had appeared first in ileum or blood.

Some clones are missing from TCRdb's copy, which holds only in-frame ones; the method was immunoSEQ multiplex PCR. The table lists some 24,000 clones, approximately 85% of them singletons. Germline V lookup: CDR1 MDHEN, CDR2 SYDVKM. The CDR3 sequence is 17 residues long. V lost 6 bases and J lost 0; bases outside the gene matches: 13. The count of this clone is one. Its antigen is not known. This TCR was recovered from a human patient who received an intestinal transplant, so some T cells may come from the graft donor. The chain links TRBV28 to TRBJ2-7; TRBD1 matches 8 bases. The material was PBMCs, obtained approximately 450 days after intestinal transplant. The CDR3 DNA reads as TGTGCCAGCAGCCAGCCACCCGGGACAGGTCACTCCTACGAGCAGTACTTC. It translates to CASSQPPGTGHSYEQYF.